This T cell receptor (beta chain) was obtained from a study of blood T cells in healthy people across ages. The germline gives CDR1 SGHTA, CDR2 FQGTGA. Losses at the gene ends were 2 bases for V and 5 bases for J; bases not matched to a gene: 3. This CDR3 region has 15 residues. Points from the study as a whole: Diversity of TCR beta correlated strongly with naive T cell percentage. The recorded TCR beta diversity per million T cells decreased in a roughly linear manner with age.

Each sample gave at least 6.5 million isolated PBMCs. A second PCR of about 7 to 12 cycles used a sample-barcoded 5' primer and a J-beta primer mix. One entry per CDR3 protein, called by TCRdb with MiXCR from the 5' RACE reads. This repertoire shows 850,000 to 1,000,000 distinct CDR3 sequences, around 48% found once; its top ten account for roughly an eighth. As to this clonotype: The antigen is undetermined.

Source material: blood. This chain joins TRBV7-3 and TRBJ2-1, with 10 bases matching TRBD2. This receptor was obtained from a man aged 25 to 45 in good health. CDR3 region: CASSLASGGDNEQFF. The CDR3, as DNA: TGTGCCAGCAGCTTAGCTAGCGGGGGAGACAATGAGCAGTTCTTC.